Listed here is a single T cell receptor beta chain. Its specificity is unknown. TCRdb's copy holds only in-frame clones and misses some; the assay was immunoSEQ multiplex PCR. The sample lists some 2.1 million clones; approximately 95% were seen once. These data originate in a study of shared clonotypes between healthy human individuals. Findings of the study overall: Researchers sampled blood only, noting tissue repertoires likely differ.

This sequence originates from a man aged 18 to 29 in good health. Sequenced material: naive CD4+ T cells sorted from blood. Subset given: CD45RA+ positively selected.

DNA for the CDR3: TGCGCCAGCAGCCTAGAGGGCCAACCCGGAAACATTCAGTACTTC. Translation: CASSLEGQPGNIQYF. The V and J genes are TRBV5-1 and TRBJ2-4, with D possibly matching TRBD2 (5 bases). V was shortened by 4 bases and J by 6 bases, with 17 bases between the two germline ends. The CDR3 runs to 15 residues. Germline V gene data show CDR1 as SGHRS and CDR2 as YFSETQ.